This entry lists 23 T cell receptor beta chains sequenced from one sample in a study of blood T cell repertoires in COVID-19. Sequencing used immunoSEQ multiplex PCR; TCRdb keeps in-frame clones, though not all of them. The sample lists about 160,000 clones, approximately 81% seen once, with roughly a tenth in the top ten. Source material: peripheral blood. The receptors derive from a woman aged 80 or older with active or convalescent COVID-19.

The chain joins TRBV7-3 to TRBJ1-1; 9 bases match TRBD1. Germline V lookup: CDR1 SGHTA, CDR2 FQGTGA. V gave up 6 bases and J gave up 9 bases; unmatched junction bases: 5. This CDR3 is built from 12 residues. In nucleotides, the CDR3 is TGTGCCAGCAGTCAGGGACAGGGCCAAGCTTTCTTT. Its translation is CASSQGQGQAFF.

This clone was recorded only once. The rearrangement links TRBV7-3 to TRBJ2-3; 8 bases are a match to TRBD1. This CDR3 has 20 amino acids. CDR1 and CDR2 from the germline V gene are SGHTA and FQGTGA. J was trimmed by 2 bases and V by 1 base; bases with no gene match: 17. The CDR3 bases are TGTGCCAGCAGCTTAAGGGCAGGGGGCGCCTCGGCGGGTGTCACAGATACGCAGTATTTT. Residues: CASSLRAGGASAGVTDTQYF.

The chain has TRBV11-2 and TRBJ2-2; 9 nucleotides match TRBD2. The length of the CDR3 is 17 residues. Germline loops: CDR1 SGHAT, CDR2 FQNNGV. The V and J ends lost 2 bases and 5 bases, in that order; junction bases with no gene match: 9. CDR3 sequence reads: CASSLRGRAGTTGELFF. As DNA, the CDR3 is TGTGCCAGCAGCTTACGCGGGAGGGCCGGTACGACCGGGGAGCTGTTTTTT. The full variable domain, completed using reference TRBV11-2 and TRBJ2-2, is EAGVAQSPRYKIIEKRQSVAFWCNPISGHATLYWYQQILGQGPKLLIQFQNNGVVDDSQLPKDRFSAERLKGVDSTLKIQPAKLEDSAVYLCASSLRGRAGTTGELFFGEGSRLTVL.

The chain uses TRBV3-1 (or the pseudogene TRBV3-2) and TRBJ1-4; D is unresolved. Trimming pared 1 base from V and 8 bases from J, leaving 5 bases between. Germline V gene lookup returns CDR1 LGHDT and CDR2 YNNKEL (reference sequence). The CDR3 has 12 amino acids. The CDR3 DNA follows: TGTGCCAGCAGCCAAGTCGGGGAAAAACTGTTTTTT. Amino acids: CASSQVGEKLFF.

V is TRBV18 and J is TRBJ2-4, with TRBD1 matching 8 bases. Germline CDR1 reads KGHSH; CDR2 reads LQKENI. V was clipped by 6 bases and J by 6 bases; unmatched bases: 13. The CDR3 has 16 amino acids. CDR3 amino acids: CASSGQGAGSGNIQYF. CDR3 sequence (DNA): TGTGCCAGCTCCGGACAGGGTGCGGGATCAGGAAACATTCAGTACTTC.

The rearrangement uses TRBV2 and TRBJ2-3, with D possibly matching TRBD1 (5 bases). The V gene lost 7 bases and the J gene lost 7 bases, with 18 bases spanning the gap. This CDR3 contains 14 residues. From germline, CDR1 is SNHLY and CDR2 FYNNEI. The CDR3 reads CASKQESYRYTQYF. CDR3 DNA: TGTGCCAGCAAACAGGAGAGTTACCGTTATACGCAGTATTTT.

The chain carries TRBV19 and TRBJ2-7, with TRBD2 identical over 7 bases. V lost 4 bases, J lost 2 bases, and 5 bases stayed unmatched. The V gene's germline CDR1 is LNHDA and CDR2 SQIVND (reference sequence). The CDR3 has 14 amino acids. The CDR3 coding sequence is TGTGCCAGTAGTAGTGCAAGCGGGGCCTACGAGCAGTACTTC. It yields the protein CASSSASGAYEQYF.

This clone was seen a few times. This CDR3 is also generated by other DNA sequences in the sample. The V call is TRBV7-9, the J call TRBJ2-1, with D perhaps TRBD2 (5 bases). Trimming cost V 7 bases and J 2 bases, with 12 bases left between them. This CDR3 has 14 residues. Germline-derived CDR1 and CDR2 are SEHNR and FQNEAQ (reference sequence). CDR3 nucleotide sequence: TGTGCCAGCACCGGCGGGCTTCCCTACAATGAGCAGTTCTTC. Protein: CASTGGLPYNEQFF.

The chain uses TRBV9 and TRBJ2-7; D not resolved. This CDR3 region has 14 residues. Germline CDR1 and CDR2: SGDLS and YYNGEE. V was pared by 1 base and J by 0 bases, with 8 bases between. Here the CDR3 DNA reads TGTGCCAGCAGCGTACGGTCTAGCTCCTACGAGCAGTACTTC. It yields the protein CASSVRSSSYEQYF.

This rearrangement joins TRBV6-1 to TRBJ2-7; tentatively, D is TRBD2 (5 bases). Trimming took 0 bases from V and 2 from J, leaving 14 bases between them. This CDR3 contains 16 residues. Looked up from germline, CDR1 is MNHNS and CDR2 is SASEGT. CDR3 DNA sequence: TGTGCCAGCAGTGAAGCTGGGGTCGGGAACCCCTACGAGCAGTACTTC. This gives the protein CASSEAGVGNPYEQYF.

In its sample, this clone was seen once. This chain joins TRBV6-4 and TRBJ2-3; no clear D. The V gene lost 2 bases and the J gene lost 0 bases, with 9 bases spanning the gap. This CDR3 contains 15 residues. Germline V gene sequence: CDR1 MRHNA, CDR2 SNTAGT. CDR3 sequence: CASSDRATSTDTQYF. CDR3 DNA sequence: TGTGCCAGCAGTGACAGAGCGACTAGCACAGATACGCAGTATTTT.

The chain carries TRBV25-1 and TRBJ1-1; maybe TRBD1 (5 bases). V gave up 5 bases and J gave up 4 bases, with 14 bases separating them. This CDR3 comprises 14 residues. Germline-derived CDR1 and CDR2 are MGHDK and SYGVNS. CDR3 in amino acids: CASSLWGVRTEAFF. As DNA, the CDR3 is TGTGCCAGCAGTCTATGGGGGGTACGCACTGAAGCTTTCTTT.

The rearrangement links TRBV18 to TRBJ2-6; TRBD1 is a possible D gene (6 bases). V was clipped by 1 base and J by 0 bases, with 7 bases between them. The germline gives CDR1 KGHSH, CDR2 LQKENI. The CDR3 covers 16 residues. The CDR3: CASSPLTGSGANVLTF. CDR3 coding DNA: TGTGCCAGCTCACCACTGACAGGCTCTGGGGCCAACGTCCTGACTTTC. The whole variable domain, filled in from reference TRBV18 and TRBJ2-6, reads NAGVMQNPRHLVRRRGQEARLRCSPMKGHSHVYWYRQLPEEGLKFMVYLQKENIIDESGMPKERFSAEFPKEGPSILRIQQVVRGDSAAYFCASSPLTGSGANVLTFGAGSRLTVL.

This clone has a handful of counts. The CDR3 DNA is TGTGCCACCGGGGACAGCAAAAGCACAGATACGCAGTATTTT. Translation: CATGDSKSTDTQYF. This chain links TRBV10-3 with TRBJ2-3; 7 bases align to TRBD1. The CDR3 runs 14 residues. Looked up from germline, CDR1 is ENHRY and CDR2 is SYGVKD. Trimming removed 10 bases from V and 0 bases from J; junction bases left unmatched: 7.

V usage is TRBV18 and J usage is TRBJ2-7, with 9 positions matching TRBD2. Looked up from germline, CDR1 is KGHSH and CDR2 is LQKENI. J lost 4 bases, V lost 3 bases, and 4 bases had no gene match. This CDR3 has 14 residues. The CDR3 nucleotides read TGTGCCAGCTCACCGACTAGCGGTGAATACGAGCAGTACTTC. This sequence encodes CASSPTSGEYEQYF.

The chain couples TRBV2 to TRBJ2-3, with 7 bases matching TRBD2. This CDR3 region has 16 residues. Germline V CDR1 and CDR2: SNHLY, FYNNEI. V gave up 0 bases and J gave up 6 bases; unmatched junction bases: 9. The CDR3 DNA reads TGTGCCAGCAGTGAAGCGGGGGGACTACCCTATGATACGCAGTATTTT. It specifies CASSEAGGLPYDTQYF.

The chain is built from TRBV5-1 and TRBJ2-7; a weak D match, TRBD2 (6 bases). Germline V gene sequence: CDR1 SGHRS, CDR2 YFSETQ. V lost 3 bases, J lost 7 bases, and 20 bases lay in between. The CDR3 spans 15 residues. CDR3 sequence reads: CASSSDGGESREQYF. In DNA, the CDR3 is TGCGCCAGCAGCTCAGACGGGGGTGAATCACGGGAGCAGTACTTC.

This chain joins TRBV9 and TRBJ2-7, with 10 bases identical to TRBD2. J lost 2 bases, V lost 4 bases, and 6 bases had no gene match. Germline-derived CDR1 and CDR2 are SGDLS and YYNGEE. This CDR3 has 15 amino acids. This CDR3 is CASSLGTSVPYEQYF. The CDR3 DNA is TGTGCCAGCAGCCTCGGGACTAGCGTCCCCTACGAGCAGTACTTC.

The rearrangement joins TRBV7-3 to TRBJ1-6, with D perhaps matching TRBD1 (5 bases). Germline V gene data show CDR1 as SGHTA and CDR2 as FQGTGA. The V end lost 2 bases, the J end lost 10 bases, and 18 bases lay between the germline ends. The length of the CDR3 is 16 residues. CDR3 sequence (DNA): TGTGCCAGCAGCTTAGAAATCGGGGGAACGCACTCACCCCTCCACTTT. Protein: CASSLEIGGTHSPLHF.

The chain couples TRBV5-1 to TRBJ2-5; D is undetermined. This CDR3 is built from 13 residues. Trimming left V 2 bases short and J 1 base short, with 6 bases between. Germline V gives CDR1 SGHRS, CDR2 YFSETQ. Written as DNA, the CDR3 is TGCGCCAGCAGCTTTGCGGCCCAAGAGACCCAGTACTTC. Translating it yields CASSFAAQETQYF.

The rearrangement uses TRBV19 and TRBJ1-1; 7 bases are a match to TRBD1. The germline V gene has CDR1 LNHDA and CDR2 SQIVND (reference sequence). This CDR3 is built from 19 residues. V shed 3 bases and J 5 bases; nucleotides not matched to a gene: 21. The DNA for the CDR3 is TGTGCCAGTAGTATTCCTCCCTTAAGTGACAGGGCTCTCCAGACTGAAGCTTTCTTT. It translates to CASSIPPLSDRALQTEAFF.

This chain links TRBV9 with TRBJ2-5, with D possibly being TRBD1 (6 bases). The CDR3 spans 14 residues. The germline gives CDR1 SGDLS, CDR2 YYNGEE. The V end was cut by 0 bases, the J end by 5 bases, with 11 bases between. Written as DNA, the CDR3 is TGTGCCAGCAGCGTAGATCAGGGGTTGGAGACCCAGTACTTC. Its protein product is CASSVDQGLETQYF.

The chain recombines TRBV19 with TRBJ1-2, with TRBD1 as a possible D gene (5 bases). CDR1 is LNHDA and CDR2 is SQIVND in the germline V gene (reference sequence). V lost 5 bases and J 4 bases, leaving 17 bases between the germline ends. The CDR3 length is 15 residues. This CDR3 reads CASSLLGPGGYGYTF. CDR3 nucleotides: TGTGCCAGTAGTCTCTTAGGGCCCGGGGGCTATGGCTACACCTTC.